The 30 T cell receptor beta chains presented below share a single source sample, sequenced in a study of T cell repertoires in cytomegalovirus infection. TCRdb re-analysed the reads in MiXCR, keeping a single row per CDR3 protein. Of roughly 180,000 distinct CDR3 sequences detected, less than 25% appear once; the ten largest clones hold roughly 25%. These TCRs are of unknown antigen specificity. The sequencing used CD8+ T cells from cultured PBMCs, collected from culture after CMV antigen stimulation. The receptor source for this set is a human donor in good health (CMV status not recorded). Some clones in this sample may be carry-over from other donors' samples.

This clonotype occurred a few times. This sequence joins TRBV27 and TRBJ1-4; unclear D gene. V was cut by 4 bases and J by 1 base, with 16 bases left in between. The CDR3 loop spans 17 amino acids. Germline V gives CDR1 MNHEY, CDR2 SMNVEV (reference sequence). In DNA, the CDR3 is TGTGCCAGCAGTTCCAACCCTGGAGGGATAACTAATGAAAAACTGTTTTTT. Residues: CASSSNPGGITNEKLFF.

This rearrangement joins TRBV12-3 or TRBV12-4 to TRBJ2-7; D is uncertain. V was pared by 2 bases and J by 4 bases, with 12 bases between. The CDR3 is 14 residues long. CDR3 protein: CASSLWLGKYEQYF. In DNA, the CDR3 is TGTGCCAGCAGTTTATGGCTAGGGAAGTACGAGCAGTACTTC.

The gene calls are TRBV7-9 and TRBJ2-3, with D possibly being TRBD2 (6 bases). V lost 5 bases and J 0 bases, leaving 12 bases between the germline ends. The germline V gene encodes CDR1 SEHNR and CDR2 FQNEAQ (reference sequence). CDR3 length equals 15 residues. CDR3 sequence reads: CASSPRGLSTDTQYF. CDR3 DNA sequence: TGTGCCAGCAGCCCTCGGGGACTCAGCACAGATACGCAGTATTTT.

This rearrangement joins TRBV7-6 to TRBJ1-2; D is undetermined. Trimming removed 0 bases from V and 2 bases from J, with 4 bases in between. The CDR3 runs to 13 residues. CDR1 and CDR2 (germline): SGHVS, FNYEAQ. The DNA of the CDR3 is TGTGCCAGCAGCTTAGCGCGAAACTATGGCTACACCTTC. It encodes CASSLARNYGYTF.

The V gene is TRBV4-2, the J gene TRBJ2-3; 9 bases are a match to TRBD2. Unmatched junction bases numbered 7, after V lost 0 bases and J lost 0 bases. CDR1 and CDR2 (germline): LGHNA, YNFKEQ. This CDR3 is 18 amino acids long. CDR3 DNA sequence: TGTGCCAGCAGCCAAGACCGAAATAGCGGGAGTAGCACAGATACGCAGTATTTT. Encoded protein: CASSQDRNSGSSTDTQYF.

The chain links TRBV27 to TRBJ1-3, with D possibly TRBD1 on 5 matching bases. From germline, CDR1 is MNHEY and CDR2 SMNVEV (reference sequence). CDR3 size: 14 residues. Trimming took off 4 bases at V and 3 bases at J, with 10 bases between the two ends. The CDR3 sequence is CASSSLRVGNTIYF. For the CDR3, the DNA is TGTGCCAGCAGTTCCCTCAGGGTTGGAAACACCATATATTTT.

This clonotype was counted a few times. The chain employs TRBV9 and TRBJ2-7, with 8 positions matching TRBD2. Germline V gene sequence: CDR1 SGDLS, CDR2 YYNGEE. The trim removed 0 bases at V and 6 bases at J, leaving 8 bases unmatched. The CDR3 covers 15 residues. The CDR3 coding sequence is TGTGCCAGCAGCGTAGACGGCGGGGGGTCCACCGAGCAGTACTTC. Translating gives CASSVDGGGSTEQYF.

This clonotype was counted a few times. This chain uses TRBV6-2 or TRBV6-3 with TRBJ2-1; unclear D gene. From germline, CDR1 is MNHEY and CDR2 SVGEGT. This CDR3 has 16 amino acids. Trimming stripped 0 bases from V and 3 bases from J, with 12 bases between. CDR3 loop: CASSYSGRTLYNEQFF. As DNA, the CDR3 is TGTGCCAGCAGTTACTCGGGCAGGACCCTCTACAATGAGCAGTTCTTC.

The sample holds a few counts of this clonotype. V gene TRBV7-3 combines with J gene TRBJ2-7; TRBD1 matches at 10 bases. Trimming cost V 5 bases and J 4 bases; bases outside gene matches: 5. The CDR3 contains 14 residues. Germline CDR1 SGHTA, CDR2 FQGTGA. In nucleotides, the CDR3 is TGTGCCAGCAGCCTCACGGGACAGGGGTACGAGCAGTACTTC. Translating gives CASSLTGQGYEQYF.

This clonotype has a handful of counts. The V and J genes are TRBV6-8 and TRBJ1-2; D possibly corresponds to TRBD1 (5 bases). The V end was cut by 4 bases, the J end by 4 bases, with 7 bases between. CDR1 and CDR2 from the germline V gene are MNHGY and SAAAGT. The CDR3 sequence is 12 residues long. The CDR3: CASSSGVYGYTF. The CDR3 nucleotides are TGTGCCAGCAGTTCGGGGGTCTATGGCTACACCTTC.

The chain recombines TRBV12-3 or TRBV12-4 with TRBJ2-5; D could derive from TRBD1 or TRBD2 (5 bases each). This CDR3 spans 15 amino acids. The V end was cut by 6 bases, the J end by 2 bases, with 16 bases between. The CDR3, as DNA: TGTGCCAGCAGCCCCTCGGGACGGAGTCAAGAGACCCAGTACTTC. Protein sequence: CASSPSGRSQETQYF.

There are a few counts of this clonotype. The chain combines TRBV27 with TRBJ1-2, with D possibly being TRBD1 (6 bases). This CDR3 has 16 residues. The ends were cut back, 0 bases at V and 5 bases at J, with 16 bases in the middle. Germline V gene sequence: CDR1 MNHEY, CDR2 SMNVEV (reference sequence). In nucleotides, the CDR3 is TGTGCCAGCAGTTTATCGTACCTGCAGGGGAATTATGGCTACACCTTC. Protein sequence: CASSLSYLQGNYGYTF.

A few counts support this clonotype. The V gene is TRBV7-8, the J gene TRBJ2-3, with TRBD2 as a possible D gene (7 bases). The CDR3 contains 17 residues. Trimming cost V 11 bases and J 1 base, with 25 bases left between them. Per germline, CDR1 SGHVS and CDR2 FQNEAQ. Here the CDR3 reads CAGGDTYSPGGTDTQYF. CDR3 DNA sequence: TGTGCCGGGGGGGACACGTATAGCCCAGGGGGCACAGATACGCAGTATTTT.

V is TRBV18 and J is TRBJ2-7; 9 bases align to TRBD1. The CDR3 runs to 15 residues. V shed 2 bases, J shed 3 bases, and the junction held 5 bases outside the gene matches. The germline V gene has CDR1 KGHSH and CDR2 LQKENI. The CDR3 DNA sequence: TGTGCCAGCTCACCAAGGGGACAGGGTTACTACGAGCAGTACTTC. Amino acids: CASSPRGQGYYEQYF.

This clonotype was observed many times. The V and J genes are TRBV12-3 or TRBV12-4 and TRBJ1-2, with D perhaps TRBD1 (5 bases). V was cut by 6 bases and J by 2 bases, with 19 bases left in between. The CDR3 is 16 residues long. The CDR3 is CASSPGGAGKNYGYTF. DNA of the CDR3: TGTGCCAGCAGCCCCGGGGGTGCAGGGAAAAACTATGGCTACACCTTC.

This chain links TRBV2 with TRBJ1-3; 7 bases map to TRBD1. CDR3 length equals 12 residues. The germline CDR1 and CDR2 sequences are SNHLY and FYNNEI. Germline trimming cut 8 bases from V and 4 bases from J; bases unmatched to any gene: 2. The CDR3 bases are TGTGCCAGCGGACAGGCCGGAAACACCATATATTTT. It is translated as CASGQAGNTIYF.

This clonotype showed up many times. The rearrangement joins TRBV27 to TRBJ2-1; D is uncertain. The V gene lost 5 bases and the J gene lost 7 bases, with 6 bases spanning the gap. CDR1 is MNHEY, CDR2 SMNVEV, per germline (reference sequence). The CDR3 consists of 11 residues. The CDR3 reads CASSLRNEQFF. The CDR3 DNA reads as TGTGCCAGCAGTCTTAGAAATGAGCAGTTCTTC.

The rearrangement uses TRBV7-8 and TRBJ1-5; TRBD1 matches at 10 bases. Germline CDR1 is SGHVS and CDR2 is FQNEAQ. This CDR3 has 16 residues. Unmatched junction bases numbered 11, after V lost 5 bases and J lost 7 bases. CDR3 region: CASSQRTGGISQPQHF. The CDR3 region has the DNA TGTGCCAGCAGCCAGAGGACAGGGGGAATTAGCCAGCCCCAGCATTTT.

The gene calls are TRBV4-1 and TRBJ2-1, with 13 bases fitting TRBD2. CDR1 MGHRA and CDR2 YSYEKL come from the germline V gene. V trimming: 1 base; J trimming: 4 bases; junction bases outside the gene matches: 7. CDR3 length equals 18 residues. The CDR3 DNA follows: TGCGCCAGCAGCCAAGTCGGGGGACTAGCGGGGCCGTACAATGAGCAGTTCTTC. Its protein product is CASSQVGGLAGPYNEQFF.

In its sample, this clonotype was seen a few times. The chain recombines TRBV7-8 with TRBJ1-2; no reliable D call. The CDR3 extends over 13 amino acids. Trimming pared 5 bases from V and 7 bases from J, leaving 14 bases between. CDR1 is SGHVS, CDR2 FQNEAQ, per germline. CDR3 region: CASSHPEGGGYTF. In DNA form, the CDR3 reads TGTGCCAGCAGCCACCCGGAGGGAGGTGGCTACACCTTC.

This chain joins TRBV6-2 or TRBV6-3 and TRBJ1-2; D gene uncertain. CDR1 is MNHEY and CDR2 is SVGEGT in the germline V gene. CDR3 size: 13 residues. The ends were cut back, 2 bases at V and 5 bases at J, with 9 bases in the middle. The CDR3 DNA follows: TGTGCCAGCAGTTACACAACAGATTATGGCTACACCTTC. Its protein product is CASSYTTDYGYTF.

V usage is TRBV24-1 and J usage is TRBJ2-2; D is tentatively TRBD1 or TRBD2 (7 bases each). With 4 bases removed from V and 6 bases from J, the gap between germline ends came to 17 bases. CDR3 length: 16 amino acids. Germline CDR1 and CDR2: KGHDR and SFDVKD. CDR3 DNA sequence: TGTGCCACCAGTGAACCCAAGGGGGCGGGAGCCGGGGAGCTGTTTTTT. This translates into CATSEPKGAGAGELFF.

This clonotype appeared a few times. The gene calls are TRBV7-9 and TRBJ2-1, with a weak D call TRBD1 (6 bases). CDR1 SEHNR and CDR2 FQNEAQ come from the germline V gene (reference sequence). V was pared by 5 bases and J by 4 bases, with 27 bases between. This CDR3 has 19 residues. The CDR3, as DNA: TGTGCCAGCAGCCCGGCCGAGGGGGATGTGGGGACAAAATACAATGAGCAGTTCTTC. Translated, it gives CASSPAEGDVGTKYNEQFF.

This clonotype was seen a few times. The chain uses TRBV28 and TRBJ2-5, with D unresolved. Germline CDR1 and CDR2: MDHEN and SYDVKM. The CDR3 runs to 15 residues. Between the trimmed V and J ends, which lost 2 bases and 0 bases, there was a span of 10 bases. The CDR3 DNA follows: TGTGCCAGCAGTTTAGACCGCCGGAACCAAGAGACCCAGTACTTC. It is translated as CASSLDRRNQETQYF.

The chain has TRBV4-2 and TRBJ2-7; D assignment may be TRBD1 or TRBD2 (6 bases each). Germline CDR1 LGHNA, CDR2 YNFKEQ. The CDR3 spans 14 residues. V was pared by 4 bases and J by 7 bases, with 17 bases between. The CDR3 DNA follows: TGTGCCAGCAGCCCTCCGGGGGCCCTCGGGGAGCAGTACTTC. It codes for CASSPPGALGEQYF.

The chain uses TRBV7-2 and TRBJ1-1; weak D call: TRBD1 (5 bases). Germline V lookup: CDR1 SGHTA, CDR2 FQGNSA. Trimming took 4 bases from V and 6 from J, leaving 15 bases between them. There are 14 residues in the CDR3. The CDR3 DNA sequence: TGTGCCAGCAGCTCCGCTCAATGGGGGGCTGAAGCTTTCTTT. It codes for CASSSAQWGAEAFF.

The chain couples TRBV7-9 to TRBJ1-4; the D gene is possibly TRBD1 (5 bases). Trimming took 4 bases from V and 2 from J, leaving 14 bases between them. The germline V gene encodes CDR1 SEHNR and CDR2 FQNEAQ (reference sequence). CDR3 size: 16 residues. CDR3 coding DNA: TGTGCCAGCAGCTCAATTCGAGGGACCACTAATGAAAAACTGTTTTTT. It is translated as CASSSIRGTTNEKLFF.

This chain joins TRBV12-3 or TRBV12-4 and TRBJ1-4; no clear D gene. V was clipped by 6 bases and J by 1 base, with 6 bases between them. The CDR3 extends over 13 amino acids. The CDR3 loop is CASRNITNEKLFF. For the CDR3, the DNA is TGTGCCAGCAGAAACATAACTAATGAAAAACTGTTTTTT.

This clonotype was seen a handful of times. This chain links TRBV12-3 or TRBV12-4 with TRBJ2-3; D unresolved. CDR3 length equals 14 residues. V was trimmed by 5 bases and J by 0 bases, leaving 9 bases between them. CDR3 region: CASSKALSTDTQYF. DNA for the CDR3: TGTGCCAGCAGTAAGGCACTAAGCACAGATACGCAGTATTTT.

The CDR3 spells CASSHTANYGYTF. As DNA, the CDR3 is TGTGCCAGCAGCCACACAGCTAACTATGGCTACACCTTC. This chain joins TRBV25-1 and TRBJ1-2, with unresolved D. Germline V gene lookup returns CDR1 MGHDK and CDR2 SYGVNS. The CDR3 has 13 residues. With 6 bases removed from V and 0 bases from J, the gap between germline ends came to 8 bases.